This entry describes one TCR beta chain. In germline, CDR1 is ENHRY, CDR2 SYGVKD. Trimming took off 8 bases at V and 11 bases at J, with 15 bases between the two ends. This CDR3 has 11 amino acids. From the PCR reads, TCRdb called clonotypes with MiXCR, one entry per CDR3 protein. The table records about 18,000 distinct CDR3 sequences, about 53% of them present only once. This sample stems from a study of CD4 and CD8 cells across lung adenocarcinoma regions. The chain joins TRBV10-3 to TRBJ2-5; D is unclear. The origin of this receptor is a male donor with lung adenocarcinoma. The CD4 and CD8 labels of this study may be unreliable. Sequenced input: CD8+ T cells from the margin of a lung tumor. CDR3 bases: TGTGCCATCGGAAACCCAGATACGCAGTACTTC. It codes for CAIGNPDTQYF.